The entry that follows covers one T cell receptor (beta chain) sequence. Using a J-beta primer mix together with a sample-barcoded 5' primer, a second PCR was run for roughly 7 to 12 cycles. TCRdb itself ran the 5' RACE reads through MiXCR, one entry per CDR3 protein. The sample contains about 1,500,000 distinct CDR3 sequences, around two fifths of which appear only once. The germline gives CDR1 MGHRA, CDR2 YSYEKL. Losses at the gene ends were 7 bases for V and 2 bases for J; bases not matched to a gene: 0. CDR3 size: 14 residues. The data stem from a study of blood T cells in healthy people across ages.

V gene TRBV4-1 combines with J gene TRBJ2-1; 12 positions match TRBD2. The clonotype comes from a woman younger than 30 in good health. Material: blood. The chain's CDR3 is CASTSGRAYNEQFF. CDR3 nucleotides: TGCGCCAGCACTAGCGGGAGGGCCTACAATGAGCAGTTCTTC.